Described below is a single TCR beta chain sequence and its context. Its antigen is undetermined. Survey-depth TCRbeta CDR3 sequencing reported V/J genes and productive frequencies. Measured with immunoSEQ multiplex PCR; TCRdb has only the in-frame clones, and not every one. The data contain several thousand clones, around three fifths of them seen just once; the ten biggest clones take up around a fifth. The germline CDR1 and CDR2 sequences are SGHRS and YFSETQ. V lost 2 bases and J lost 1, with 9 bases in between. This CDR3 has 14 residues. The record originates from a study of tissue T cells after allogeneic stem cell transplantation. Study results and limitations: Anatomically similar tissues had similar TCR repertoires within each patient. Limitations included a small, clinically heterogeneous cohort and limited sampling depth. Which tissue TCRs were alloreactive or antigen-specific was not determined. Some clones might be persisting host cells.

The sample consisted of tissue from the jejunum, taken at autopsy. The source of this sequence is a female donor older than 55 with lung cancer. The genes are TRBV5-1 and TRBJ2-5; D possibly corresponds to TRBD1 (7 bases). CDR3 amino acids: CASSFQGGQETQYF. CDR3 DNA: TGCGCCAGCAGCTTTCAGGGGGGCCAAGAGACCCAGTACTTC. Together with reference TRBV5-1 and TRBJ2-5, the CDR3 gives the full variable domain: KAGVTQTPRYLIKTRGQQVTLSCSPISGHRSVSWYQQTPGQGLQFLFEYFSETQRNKGNFPGRFSGRQFSNSRSEMNVSTLELGDSALYLCASSFQGGQETQYFGPGTRLLVL.